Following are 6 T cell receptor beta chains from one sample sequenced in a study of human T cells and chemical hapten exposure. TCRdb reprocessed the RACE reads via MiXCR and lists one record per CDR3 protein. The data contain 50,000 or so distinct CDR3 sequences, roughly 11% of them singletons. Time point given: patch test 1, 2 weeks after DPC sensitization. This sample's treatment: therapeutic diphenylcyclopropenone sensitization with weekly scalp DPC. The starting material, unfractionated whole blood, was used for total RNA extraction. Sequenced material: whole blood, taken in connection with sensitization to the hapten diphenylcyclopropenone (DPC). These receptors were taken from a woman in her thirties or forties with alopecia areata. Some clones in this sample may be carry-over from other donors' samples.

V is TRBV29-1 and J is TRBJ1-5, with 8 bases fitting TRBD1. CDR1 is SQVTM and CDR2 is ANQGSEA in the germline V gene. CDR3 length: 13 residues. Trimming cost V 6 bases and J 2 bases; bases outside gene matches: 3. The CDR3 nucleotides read TGCAGCGTACCGGGACAGGGCAATCAGCCCCAGCATTTT. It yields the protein CSVPGQGNQPQHF. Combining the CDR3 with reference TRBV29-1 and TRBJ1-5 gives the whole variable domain SAVISQKPSRDICQRGTSLTIQCQVDSQVTMMFWYRQQPGQSLTLIATANQGSEATYESGFVIDKFPISRPNLTFSTLTVSNMSPEDSSIYLCSVPGQGNQPQHFGDGTRLSIL.

This CDR3 is CASSLTSGSQIQIRDTQYF. The CDR3 DNA sequence: TGCGCCAGCAGCTTAACTAGCGGGAGTCAAATCCAGATCCGGGATACGCAGTATTTT. The chain uses TRBV5-1 and TRBJ2-3, with 11 positions matching TRBD2. Germline V gene sequence: CDR1 SGHRS, CDR2 YFSETQ. This CDR3 has 19 residues. Losses at the gene ends were 2 bases for V and 6 bases for J; bases not matched to a gene: 17.

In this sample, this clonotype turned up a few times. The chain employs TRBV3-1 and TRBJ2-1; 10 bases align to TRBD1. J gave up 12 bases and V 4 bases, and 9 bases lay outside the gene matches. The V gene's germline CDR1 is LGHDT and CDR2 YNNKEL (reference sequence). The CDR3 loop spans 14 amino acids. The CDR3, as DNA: TGTGCCAGCAGCCTATTGACAGGGGGCAAGGGGCAGTTCTTC. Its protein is CASSLLTGGKGQFF.

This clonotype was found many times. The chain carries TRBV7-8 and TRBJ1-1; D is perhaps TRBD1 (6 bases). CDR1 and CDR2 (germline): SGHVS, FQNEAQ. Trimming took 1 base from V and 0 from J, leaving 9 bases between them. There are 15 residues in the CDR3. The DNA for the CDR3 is TGTGCCAGCAGCTTAGTTGGGGGGCTGAACACTGAAGCTTTCTTT. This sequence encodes CASSLVGGLNTEAFF.

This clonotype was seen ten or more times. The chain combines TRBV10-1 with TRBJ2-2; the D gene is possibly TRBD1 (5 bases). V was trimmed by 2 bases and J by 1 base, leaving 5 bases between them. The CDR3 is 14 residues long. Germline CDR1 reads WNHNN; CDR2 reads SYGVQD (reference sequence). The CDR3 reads CASSEGQNTGELFF. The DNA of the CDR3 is TGCGCCAGCAGTGAGGGACAGAACACCGGGGAGCTGTTTTTT.

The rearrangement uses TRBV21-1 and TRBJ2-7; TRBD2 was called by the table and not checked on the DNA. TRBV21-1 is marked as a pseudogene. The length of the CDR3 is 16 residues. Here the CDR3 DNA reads TGTGCCAGCAGCGAACGACTAGCGGGATCCTGTTACGAGCAGTACGTC. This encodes CASSERLAGSCYEQYV.